These 24 T cell receptor beta chains were all obtained from the same sample, sequenced in a study of T-cell reconstitution after alpha-beta-depleted transplantation in children. TCRbeta library preparation incorporated unique molecular identifiers. TCRdb re-analysed the PCR reads in MiXCR, keeping a single row per CDR3 protein. Among 780,000 or so distinct CDR3 sequences listed, less than 20% were seen once. Source: PBMCs, mostly from graft donor cells, taken 360 days after TCRalphabeta/CD19-depleted stem cell transplant. The receptors here all came from a male patient younger than 18 who had a stem cell transplant for acute lymphoblastic leukemia, so the T cells may come from the graft donor.

This clonotype was recorded a few times. V and J are TRBV20-1 and TRBJ2-7, with D possibly being TRBD2 (6 bases). The CDR3 contains 12 residues. Germline values: CDR1 DFQATT, CDR2 SNEGSKA (reference sequence). CDR3: CSPGAGWGEQYF. The CDR3 nucleotides are TGCAGCCCCGGGGCGGGATGGGGCGAGCAGTACTTC.

The rearrangement links TRBV7-9 to TRBJ2-1, with TRBD2 as a possible D gene (5 bases). Trimming removed 5 bases from V and 9 bases from J, with 11 bases in between. The CDR3 has 12 amino acids. Germline CDR1 SEHNR, CDR2 FQNEAQ (reference sequence). CDR3 amino acids: CASSALVSEQFF. The DNA for the CDR3 is TGTGCCAGCAGCGCACTAGTCTCTGAGCAGTTCTTC. Looking up the rest from reference TRBV7-9 and TRBJ2-1 gives the full variable domain: DTGVSQNPRHKITKRGQNVTFRCDPISEHNRLYWYRQTLGQGPEFLTYFQNEAQLEKSRLLSDRFSAERPKGSFSTLEIQRTEQGDSAMYLCASSALVSEQFFGPGTRLTVL.

The chain carries TRBV6-5 and TRBJ1-2, with D unresolved. V lost 0 bases, J lost 1 base, and 21 bases lay in between. Germline CDR1 is MNHEY and CDR2 is SVGAGI. CDR3 length: 19 amino acids. Here the CDR3 reads CASSYSRWEDPTINYGYTF. CDR3 nucleotides: TGTGCCAGCAGTTACTCGAGGTGGGAGGATCCAACCATTAACTATGGCTACACCTTC.

The chain uses TRBV12-3 or TRBV12-4 and TRBJ2-1, with 10 bases identical to TRBD2. Trimming at V came to 8 bases and at J to 4 bases, leaving 17 bases not matched to a gene. The CDR3 has 18 residues. The CDR3 spells CASYHPSGRLGDYNEQFF. The CDR3 DNA follows: TGTGCCAGCTATCATCCTAGCGGGAGATTGGGCGATTACAATGAGCAGTTCTTC.

The chain has TRBV5-6 and TRBJ1-2, with D possibly being TRBD1 (5 bases). The CDR3 is made up of 15 amino acids. V shed 1 base and J shed 2 bases, with 12 bases lying between them. Germline lookup yields CDR1 SGHDT and CDR2 YYEEEE. The CDR3 DNA reads TGTGCCAGCAGCTTGCTTCGCAGGGAAAACTATGGCTACACCTTC. Its translation is CASSLLRRENYGYTF.

This clonotype was seen a handful of times. The J gene is TRBJ2-1, the V gene TRBV20-1, with 13 bases matching TRBD2. This CDR3 has 15 residues. Per germline, CDR1 DFQATT and CDR2 SNEGSKA (reference sequence). With 6 bases clipped from V and 5 bases from J, the junction kept 7 bases outside the gene matches. The CDR3 is CSAGTSGAWDNEQFF. CDR3 nucleotide sequence: TGCAGTGCGGGGACTAGCGGGGCATGGGACAATGAGCAGTTCTTC.

The chain has TRBV12-3 or TRBV12-4 and TRBJ2-1, with TRBD1 matching over 10 bases. The J segment lost 10 bases and the V segment lost 6 bases, leaving 15 bases of the junction unmatched. The CDR3 runs 16 residues. In DNA, the CDR3 is TGTGCCAGCAGCCCCCACGCGGGGACAGGGGTTCAGGAGCAGTTCTTC. This translates into CASSPHAGTGVQEQFF.

The chain's CDR3 is CASRDRGSGNTIYF. The DNA for the CDR3 is TGTGCCAGTCGGGACAGGGGCTCTGGAAACACCATATATTTT. The chain links TRBV19 to TRBJ1-3; 10 bases agree with TRBD1. Unmatched junction bases numbered 1, after V lost 8 bases and J lost 0 bases. Germline V gene lookup returns CDR1 LNHDA and CDR2 SQIVND (reference sequence). The CDR3 is made up of 14 amino acids.

The table lists this clonotype with a few counts. The chain has TRBV11-2 and TRBJ2-1, with D perhaps TRBD2 (6 bases). The CDR3 is 14 amino acids. Germline CDR1 reads SGHAT; CDR2 reads FQNNGV. Trimming stripped 3 bases from V and 8 bases from J, with 14 bases between. CDR3 amino acids: CASSLRRELHEQFF. Written as DNA, the CDR3 is TGTGCCAGCAGCTTGCGACGGGAGTTACATGAGCAGTTCTTC.

This clonotype has a handful of counts. The chain employs TRBV15 and TRBJ2-7; possible D gene TRBD2, 5 bases. The CDR3 is 14 amino acids. Germline-derived CDR1 and CDR2 are LNHNV and YYDKDF (reference sequence). The ends were cut back, 0 bases at V and 3 bases at J, with 9 bases in the middle. The CDR3 reads CATSRDLGLYEQYF. CDR3 DNA: TGTGCCACCAGCAGAGACCTCGGACTCTACGAGCAGTACTTC.

This clonotype was seen repeatedly, ten times or more. Here the CDR3 DNA reads TGCAGCGTTGACCGCGGCAGGGCCGAAGAGACCCAGTACTTC. Protein: CSVDRGRAEETQYF. The genes are TRBV29-1 and TRBJ2-5; TRBD1 is a possible D gene (5 bases). CDR3 length: 14 amino acids. CDR1 and CDR2 (germline): SQVTM, ANQGSEA. The V end was cut by 3 bases, the J end by 3 bases, with 14 bases between.

The chain couples TRBV30 to TRBJ2-3; 12 nucleotides agree with TRBD2. Unmatched junction bases numbered 10, after V lost 0 bases and J lost 6 bases. The CDR3 extends over 17 amino acids. Germline CDR1 reads GTSNPN; CDR2 reads SVGIG (reference sequence). In nucleotides, the CDR3 is TGTGCCTGGAGTGTACTTCGAACTAGCGGGGGGAGGGATACGCAGTATTTT. Encoded protein: CAWSVLRTSGGRDTQYF.

CDR3 amino acids: CAIRGGTSRPEQYF. CDR3 nucleotides: TGTGCCATCAGAGGGGGGACTAGCAGACCCGAGCAGTACTTC. The rearrangement uses TRBV10-3 and TRBJ2-7; the match to TRBD2 covers 9 bases. From germline, CDR1 is ENHRY and CDR2 SYGVKD. With V trimmed by 6 bases and J by 6 bases, 9 bases remained unmatched. There are 14 residues in the CDR3.

The rearrangement joins TRBV5-6 to TRBJ1-2; the match to TRBD1 covers 7 bases. The germline V gene encodes CDR1 SGHDT and CDR2 YYEEEE. With V trimmed by 5 bases and J by 4 bases, 11 bases remained unmatched. There are 15 residues in the CDR3. CDR3: CASRKGDRNGYGYTF. CDR3 bases: TGTGCCAGCAGGAAGGGGGACAGAAACGGCTATGGCTACACCTTC.

A few counts support this clonotype. This rearrangement joins TRBV10-3 to TRBJ1-5; possibly TRBD1 for D (5 bases). Deletions cut 0 bases from V and 2 bases from J, with 8 bases between. The germline gives CDR1 ENHRY, CDR2 SYGVKD. The CDR3 loop spans 15 amino acids. CDR3: CAISESRGGNQPQHF. CDR3 DNA: TGTGCCATCAGTGAGTCGAGAGGGGGCAATCAGCCCCAGCATTTT.

This clonotype turned up a few times. The rearrangement joins TRBV7-3 to TRBJ1-1, with no clear D. The CDR3 is 13 residues long. Germline CDR1 and CDR2: SGHTA and FQGTGA. The V gene lost 6 bases and the J gene lost 4 bases, with 12 bases spanning the gap. The CDR3 sequence is CASSLELSTEAFF. As DNA, the CDR3 is TGTGCCAGCAGTCTCGAGTTAAGCACTGAAGCTTTCTTT.

V gene TRBV12-3 or TRBV12-4 combines with J gene TRBJ1-1, with D possibly matching TRBD1 (5 bases). This CDR3 is 15 amino acids long. Trimming shortened V by 2 bases and J by 4 bases, and 14 bases separated the two germline ends. CDR3 sequence: CASSLYQGESTEAFF. DNA of the CDR3: TGTGCCAGCAGTTTATACCAGGGAGAGAGCACTGAAGCTTTCTTT.

The V gene is TRBV20-1, the J gene TRBJ2-7, with a tentative D call TRBD2 (6 bases). V was trimmed by 3 bases and J by 4 bases, leaving 34 bases between them. The CDR3 extends over 20 amino acids. From germline, CDR1 is DFQATT and CDR2 SNEGSKA (reference sequence). The DNA of the CDR3 is TGCAGTGCTAGCCCCACCTCCGGGGAACGGGAGAGGTCCGTCCATTACGAGCAGTACTTC. Translating gives CSASPTSGERERSVHYEQYF.

The chain carries TRBV12-3 or TRBV12-4 and TRBJ2-3, with a possible D match to TRBD1 (5 bases). The CDR3 runs 15 residues. V was pared by 4 bases and J by 4 bases, with 15 bases between. CDR3 in DNA: TGTGCCAGCAGTTCAAGGGGTGGATTCGCAGATACGCAGTATTTT. It specifies CASSSRGGFADTQYF.

There are many counts of this clonotype. The chain couples TRBV5-8 to TRBJ2-3, with D maybe TRBD2 (5 bases). The CDR3 is made up of 14 amino acids. Germline loops: CDR1 SGHTS, CDR2 YDEGEE. Between the trimmed V and J ends, which lost 0 bases and 5 bases, there was a span of 10 bases. The DNA for the CDR3 is TGTGCCAGCAGCTTGGGCCTTGGAGGAGATACGCAGTATTTT. Its protein is CASSLGLGGDTQYF. The complete variable domain, with remaining parts taken from reference TRBV5-8 and TRBJ2-3, reads EAGVTQSPTHLIKTRGQQATLRCSPISGHTSVYWYQQALGLGLQFLLWYDEGEERNRGNFPPRFSGRQFPNYSSELNVNALELEDSALYLCASSLGLGGDTQYFGPGTRLTVL.

V and J are TRBV5-1 and TRBJ1-4, with 7 positions matching TRBD1. Germline values: CDR1 SGHRS, CDR2 YFSETQ. This CDR3 is 15 amino acids long. Trimming at V came to 2 bases and at J to 8 bases, leaving 9 bases not matched to a gene. CDR3 DNA sequence: TGCGCCAGCAGCTTTGTGACAGGGCGCAGGGAAAAACTGTTTTTT. Residues: CASSFVTGRREKLFF.

The chain uses TRBV4-1 and TRBJ1-6; 9 bases fit TRBD1. Germline V gene lookup returns CDR1 MGHRA and CDR2 YSYEKL. The CDR3 extends over 16 amino acids. Losses at the gene ends were 6 bases for V and 7 bases for J; bases not matched to a gene: 10. The CDR3 loop reads CASRSTTGTGNSPLHF. CDR3 bases: TGCGCCAGCAGATCTACAACCGGGACAGGGAATTCACCCCTCCACTTT.

In this sample, this clonotype turned up a few times. V gene TRBV12-3 or TRBV12-4 combines with J gene TRBJ2-1; 10 bases fit TRBD2. J was trimmed by 9 bases and V by 5 bases; bases with no gene match: 13. This CDR3 spans 16 amino acids. The CDR3 DNA sequence: TGTGCCAGCAGTCCCTGGGGGCCTAGCGGGAGTGGTGAGCAGTTCTTC. It yields the protein CASSPWGPSGSGEQFF.

This clonotype was observed a few times. This rearrangement joins TRBV7-8 to TRBJ2-1; D is possibly TRBD1 or TRBD2 (5 bases each). The CDR3 covers 15 residues. Germline V gene data show CDR1 as SGHVS and CDR2 as FQNEAQ. V was cut by 7 bases and J by 4 bases, with 17 bases left in between. The CDR3 DNA sequence: TGTGCCAGCAACCTCCAGGGTCCGGGATACAATGAGCAGTTCTTC. This gives the protein CASNLQGPGYNEQFF. Full variable domain (remainder filled in from reference TRBV7-8 and TRBJ2-1): GAGVSQSPRYKVAKRGQDVALRCDPISGHVSLFWYQQALGQGPEFLTYFQNEAQLDKSGLPSDRFFAERPEGSVSTLKIQRTQQEDSAVYLCASNLQGPGYNEQFFGPGTRLTVL.